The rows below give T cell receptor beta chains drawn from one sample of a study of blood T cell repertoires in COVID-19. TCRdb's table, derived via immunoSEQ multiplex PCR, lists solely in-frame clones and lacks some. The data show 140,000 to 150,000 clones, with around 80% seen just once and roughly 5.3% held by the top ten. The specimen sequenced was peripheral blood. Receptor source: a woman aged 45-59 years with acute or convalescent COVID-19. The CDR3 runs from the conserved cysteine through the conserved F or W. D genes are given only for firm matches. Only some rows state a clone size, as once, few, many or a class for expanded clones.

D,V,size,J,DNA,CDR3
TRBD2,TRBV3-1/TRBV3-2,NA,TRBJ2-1,TGTGCCAGCAGCCAAGGACTAGCGGGGGGGTATGAGCAGTTCTTC,CASSQGLAGGYEQFF
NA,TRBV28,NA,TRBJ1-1,TGTGCCAGCAGTCCTCGATTAAGGGCGAGGAGGACTGAAGCTTTCTTT,CASSPRLRARRTEAFF
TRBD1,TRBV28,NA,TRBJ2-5,TGTGCCAGCAGTGAAACAGGGGGCAAAGAGACCCAGTACTTC,CASSETGGKETQYF
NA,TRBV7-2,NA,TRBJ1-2,TGTGCCAGCAGCCTTCCCTCGATAGACTGGGGCTACACCTTC,CASSLPSIDWGYTF
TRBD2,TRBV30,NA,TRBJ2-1,TGTGCCTGGACCCTGACTAGCGGGGGGTTAGGAGAGCAGTTCTTC,CAWTLTSGGLGEQFF
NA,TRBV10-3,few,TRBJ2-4,TGTGCCATCAGTGAGTCGTCCACTAGTTCGGACATTCAGTACTTC,CAISESSTSSDIQYF
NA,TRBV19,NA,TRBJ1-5,TGTGCCAGTAGTCCGGGATATGGTCAGGCGGACTATCAGCCCCAGCATTTT,CASSPGYGQADYQPQHF
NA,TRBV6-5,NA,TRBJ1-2,TGTGCCAGCAGACTAGTAGACGGTGGCTACACCTTC,CASRLVDGGYTF
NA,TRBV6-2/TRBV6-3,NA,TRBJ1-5,TGTGCCAGCAGTTACTCCGCCAGTCAGCCCCAGCATTTT,CASSYSASQPQHF
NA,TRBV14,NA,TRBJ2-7,TGTGCCAGCAGCCAAATCCAGGGCCGCTACGAGCAGTACTTC,CASSQIQGRYEQYF
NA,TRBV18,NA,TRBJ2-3,TGTGCCAGCTCACCACGACAGGAGACCACAGATACGCAGTATTTT,CASSPRQETTDTQYF
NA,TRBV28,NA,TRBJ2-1,TGTGCCAGCACCTCCCAGGGGTTTCGGGAGCAGTTCTTC,CASTSQGFREQFF
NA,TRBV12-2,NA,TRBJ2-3,TGTGCAAGTCGCTTATGGGACCGGCGGGGGCCCACAGATACGCAGTATTTT,CASRLWDRRGPTDTQYF
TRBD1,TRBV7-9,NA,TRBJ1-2,TGTGCCAGCAGCTTAACCCTCTCTGGACAGGGAGCTGGCGGCTACACCTTC,CASSLTLSGQGAGGYTF
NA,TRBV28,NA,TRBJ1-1,TGTGCCAGCAGGTTTGAGACTGAAGCTTTCTTT,CASRFETEAFF
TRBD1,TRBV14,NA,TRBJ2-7,TGTGCCAGCAGCCAGGGGACAGGGGGCTTCTACGAGCAGTACTTC,CASSQGTGGFYEQYF
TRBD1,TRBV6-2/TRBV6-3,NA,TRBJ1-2,TGTGCCAGCAGTTTTCTCGACAGGGACCATGGCTACACCTTC,CASSFLDRDHGYTF
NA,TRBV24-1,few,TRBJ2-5,TGTGCCACCGGGTCAATGGAGGGGGGGGCAGAGACCCAGTACTTC,CATGSMEGGAETQYF
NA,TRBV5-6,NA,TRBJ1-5,TGTGCCAGCAGCTTGGAGGGGAAGAGCAATCAGCCCCAGCATTTT,CASSLEGKSNQPQHF
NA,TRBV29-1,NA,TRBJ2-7,TGCAGCGTTGAAGAGCACAGCTACGAGCAGTACTTC,CSVEEHSYEQYF
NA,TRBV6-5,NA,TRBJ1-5,TGTGCCGGGTCCGACCAGGGTTTCTTTCAGCCCCAGCATTTT,CAGSDQGFFQPQHF
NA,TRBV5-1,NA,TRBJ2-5,TGCGCCAGCAGCTTCAATGAAGAGACCCAGTACTTC,CASSFNEETQYF
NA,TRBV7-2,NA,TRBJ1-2,TGTGCCAGCAGCGCACAGGGACATGGCTACACCTTC,CASSAQGHGYTF
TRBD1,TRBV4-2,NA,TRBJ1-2,TGTGCCAGCAGCCAATCATCCGGACAGGGGGATGGCTACACCTTC,CASSQSSGQGDGYTF
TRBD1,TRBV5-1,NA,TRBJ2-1,TGCGCCAGCACTCTACATATATCTGGGACAGGGGCATACAATGAGCAGTTCTTC,CASTLHISGTGAYNEQFF
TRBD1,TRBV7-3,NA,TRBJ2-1,TGTGCCAGCAGCCCGACCGGGACAGGGAAGAATGAGCAGTTCTTC,CASSPTGTGKNEQFF
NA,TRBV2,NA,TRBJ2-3,TGTGCCAGAGGGAGTGGGGGGTCCCCCACAGATACGCAGTATTTT,CARGSGGSPTDTQYF
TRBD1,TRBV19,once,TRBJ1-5,TGTGCCAGTAGTTCGGGGATCTCTGGGGACAGGGACCAGCCCCAGCATTTT,CASSSGISGDRDQPQHF
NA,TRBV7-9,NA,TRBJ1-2,TGTGCCAGCAGCCCCTTAGCGCCGGGGGTAAACGGCTACACCTTC,CASSPLAPGVNGYTF
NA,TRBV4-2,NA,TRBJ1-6,TGTGCCAGCACCCGAGTGGGGGGGCGGAACTCACCCCTCCACTTT,CASTRVGGRNSPLHF
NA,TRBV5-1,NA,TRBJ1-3,TGCGCCAGCAGCTTTGCAGGTGGAAACACCATATATTTT,CASSFAGGNTIYF
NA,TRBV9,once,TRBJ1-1,TGTGCCAGCAGCGTAGGTGCGGTTCAGAACACTGAAGCTTTCTTT,CASSVGAVQNTEAFF
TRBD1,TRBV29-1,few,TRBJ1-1,TGCAGCGTGGAGCCACAGGGGAGGAACACTGAAGCTTTCTTT,CSVEPQGRNTEAFF
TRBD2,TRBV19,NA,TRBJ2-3,TGTGCCAGTAGTACGCACGCGGGGGCAGATACGCAGTATTTT,CASSTHAGADTQYF
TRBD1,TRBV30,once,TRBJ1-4,TGTGCCTGGGGTTCCAGGGGGGAATCTTTCGGTGAAAAACTGTTTTTT,CAWGSRGESFGEKLFF
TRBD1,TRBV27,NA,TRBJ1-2,TGTGCCACAGGGGGTTATGGCTACACCTTC,CATGGYGYTF
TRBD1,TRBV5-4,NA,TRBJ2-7,TGTGCCAGCAGCTTGAGTACCGGACAGGGCCTCGACGAGCAGTACTTC,CASSLSTGQGLDEQYF
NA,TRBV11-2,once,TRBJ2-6,TGTGCCAGCAGCCCCACAGACCTCCTCGACTCTGGGGCCAACGTCCTGACTTTC,CASSPTDLLDSGANVLTF
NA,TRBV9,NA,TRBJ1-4,TGTGCCAGCAGCGCCGACACCTCTAATGAAAAACTGTTTTTT,CASSADTSNEKLFF
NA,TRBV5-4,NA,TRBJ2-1,TGTGCCAGCAGCGCCAATGACAGGGAGCAGTTCTTC,CASSANDREQFF
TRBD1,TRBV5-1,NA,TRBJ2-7,TGCGCCAGCAGCTACAATCCGACAGGGCCGGGCGAGCAGTACTTC,CASSYNPTGPGEQYF
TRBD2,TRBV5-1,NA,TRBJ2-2,TGCGCCAGCAGTTCACTAGCGGGGGAGCTGTTTTTT,CASSSLAGELFF
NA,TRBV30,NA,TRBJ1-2,TGTGCCTGGAGTGGTAGCTATGGCTACACCTTC,CAWSGSYGYTF
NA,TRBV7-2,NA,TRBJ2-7,TGTGCCAGCAGCTTATATTCCCCGGGTCCGGGATCCGACGAGCAGTACTTC,CASSLYSPGPGSDEQYF
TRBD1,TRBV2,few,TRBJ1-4,TGTGCCAGCACAGCCGGGACAGGGGGCGTTGGTGCAACTAATGAAAAACTGTTTTTT,CASTAGTGGVGATNEKLFF
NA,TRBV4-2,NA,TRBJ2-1,TGTGCCAGCAGCCCTTACGGGAATGAGCAGTTCTTC,CASSPYGNEQFF
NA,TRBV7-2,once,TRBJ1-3,TGTGCCAGCAGCTTAGTGACAGCCTCTGGAAACACCATATATTTT,CASSLVTASGNTIYF
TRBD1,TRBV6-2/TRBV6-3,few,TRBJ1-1,TGTGCCAGCAGTTTACAGGGGGCCAGTGGCACTGAAGCTTTCTTT,CASSLQGASGTEAFF
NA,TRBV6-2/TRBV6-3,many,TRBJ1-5,TGTGCCAGCAGTTACCGGTTACAGACCGGAAATCAGCCCCAGCATTTT,CASSYRLQTGNQPQHF
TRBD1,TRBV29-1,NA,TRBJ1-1,TGCAGCGGGAGGGGACAGGGTAACACTGAAGCTTTCTTT,CSGRGQGNTEAFF